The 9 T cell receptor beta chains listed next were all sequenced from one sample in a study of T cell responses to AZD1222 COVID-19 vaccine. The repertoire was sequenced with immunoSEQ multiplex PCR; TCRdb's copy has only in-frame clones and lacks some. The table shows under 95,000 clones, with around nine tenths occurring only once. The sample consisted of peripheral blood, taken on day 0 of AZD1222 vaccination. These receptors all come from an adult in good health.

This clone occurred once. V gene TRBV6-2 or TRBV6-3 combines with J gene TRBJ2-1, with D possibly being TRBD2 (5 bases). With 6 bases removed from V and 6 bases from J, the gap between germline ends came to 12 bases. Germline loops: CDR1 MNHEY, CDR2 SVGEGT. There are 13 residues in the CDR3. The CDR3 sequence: CASSPDWGNEQFF. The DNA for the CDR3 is TGTGCCAGCAGCCCGGACTGGGGCAATGAGCAGTTCTTC.

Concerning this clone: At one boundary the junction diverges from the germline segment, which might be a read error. The CDR3 coding sequence is TGTGCCTGGAGTCCACCGACAGGGGTTTACTTC. It encodes CAWSPPTGVYF. The chain combines TRBV30 with TRBJ1-2; TRBD1 agrees at 8 bases. This CDR3 comprises 11 residues. Per germline, CDR1 GTSNPN and CDR2 SVGIG (reference sequence).

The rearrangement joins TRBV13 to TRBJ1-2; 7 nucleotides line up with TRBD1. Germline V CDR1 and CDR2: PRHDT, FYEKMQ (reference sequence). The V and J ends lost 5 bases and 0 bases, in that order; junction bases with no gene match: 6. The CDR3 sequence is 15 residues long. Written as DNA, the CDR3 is TGTGCCAGCAGCGATCGACAGGGAGCTAACTATGGCTACACCTTC. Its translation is CASSDRQGANYGYTF.

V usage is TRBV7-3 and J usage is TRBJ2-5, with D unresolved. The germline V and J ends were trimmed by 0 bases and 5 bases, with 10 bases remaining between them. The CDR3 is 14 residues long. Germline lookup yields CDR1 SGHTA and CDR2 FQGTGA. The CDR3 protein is CASSLTGKGETQYF. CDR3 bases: TGTGCCAGCAGCTTAACAGGGAAAGGCGAGACCCAGTACTTC.

CDR3 sequence (DNA): TGCAGCGTGTACAGGGGTGGCTATGGCTACACCTTC. Translated: CSVYRGGYGYTF. The chain uses TRBV29-1 and TRBJ1-2; 7 positions agree with TRBD1. Germline values: CDR1 SQVTM, CDR2 ANQGSEA. The CDR3 contains 12 residues. V lost 6 bases, J lost 4 bases, and 5 bases stayed unmatched.

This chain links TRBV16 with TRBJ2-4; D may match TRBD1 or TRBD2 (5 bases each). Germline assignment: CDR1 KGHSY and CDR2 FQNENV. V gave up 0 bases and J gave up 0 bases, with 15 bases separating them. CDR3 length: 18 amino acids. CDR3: CASSQSGTKVLAKNIQYF. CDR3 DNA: TGTGCCAGCAGCCAATCTGGGACGAAAGTACTAGCCAAAAACATTCAGTACTTC. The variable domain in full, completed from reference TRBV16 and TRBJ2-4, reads GEEVAQTPKHLVRGEGQKAKLYCAPIKGHSYVFWYQQVLKNEFKFLISFQNENVFDETGMPKERFSAKCLPNSPCSLEIQATKLEDSAVYFCASSQSGTKVLAKNIQYFGAGTRLSVL.

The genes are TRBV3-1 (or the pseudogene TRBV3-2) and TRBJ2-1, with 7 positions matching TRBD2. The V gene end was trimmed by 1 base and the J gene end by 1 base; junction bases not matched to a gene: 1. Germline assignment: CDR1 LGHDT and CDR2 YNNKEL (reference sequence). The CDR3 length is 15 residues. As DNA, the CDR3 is TGTGCCAGCAGCCAAGCGGGGGGATCCTACAATGAGCAGTTCTTC. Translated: CASSQAGGSYNEQFF.

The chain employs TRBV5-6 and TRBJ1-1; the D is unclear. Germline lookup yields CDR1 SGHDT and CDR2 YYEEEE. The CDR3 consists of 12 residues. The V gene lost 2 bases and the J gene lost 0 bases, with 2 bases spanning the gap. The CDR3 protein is CASSLVNTEAFF. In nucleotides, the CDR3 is TGTGCCAGCAGCTTAGTGAACACTGAAGCTTTCTTT.

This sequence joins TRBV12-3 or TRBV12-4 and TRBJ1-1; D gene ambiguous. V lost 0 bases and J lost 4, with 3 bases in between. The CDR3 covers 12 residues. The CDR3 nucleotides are TGTGCCAGCAGTTTAGCTCTCACTGAAGCTTTCTTT. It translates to CASSLALTEAFF.